The clone carrying this TCR beta chain was observed a single time. The length of the CDR3 is 14 residues. With V trimmed by 5 bases and J by 3 bases, 2 bases remained unmatched. In germline, CDR1 is SQVTM, CDR2 ANQGSEA. These data originate in a study of CD8 T cells in Susac syndrome. Random hexamers primed reverse transcription of about 0.45 to 1 ug RNA. One entry per CDR3 protein, called by TCRdb with MiXCR from the immunoSEQ multiplex PCR reads. The top ten hold around 0.27% of the sample, which has 120,000 or so distinct CDR3 sequences, roughly 94% seen once. This sequence was found in a human donor with Susac syndrome. The V and J genes are TRBV29-1 and TRBJ2-2; 11 bases are a match to TRBD1. Specimen: CD8+ T cells from PBMCs. The CDR3 region is CSVRTGGDTGELFF. CDR3 DNA: TGCAGCGTTAGGACAGGGGGCGACACCGGGGAGCTGTTTTTT.